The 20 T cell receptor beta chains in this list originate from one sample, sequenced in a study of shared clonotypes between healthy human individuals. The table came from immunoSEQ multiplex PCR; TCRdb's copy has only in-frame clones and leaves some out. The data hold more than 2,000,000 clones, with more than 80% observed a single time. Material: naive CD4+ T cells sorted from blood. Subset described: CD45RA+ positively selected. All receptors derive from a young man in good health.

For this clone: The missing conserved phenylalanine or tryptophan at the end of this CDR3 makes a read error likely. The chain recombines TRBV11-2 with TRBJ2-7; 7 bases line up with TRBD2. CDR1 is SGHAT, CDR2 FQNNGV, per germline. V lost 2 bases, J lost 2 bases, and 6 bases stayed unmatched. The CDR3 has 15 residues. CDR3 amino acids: CASSLTGLGPYEQYL. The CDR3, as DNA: TGTGCCAGCAGCTTAACAGGACTAGGACCCTACGAGCAGTACCTC.

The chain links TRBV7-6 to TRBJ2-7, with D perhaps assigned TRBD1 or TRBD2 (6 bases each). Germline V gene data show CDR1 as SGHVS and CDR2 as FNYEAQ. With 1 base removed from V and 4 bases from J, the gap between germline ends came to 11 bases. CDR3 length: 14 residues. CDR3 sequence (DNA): TGTGCCAGCAGCTTAGACCCGGGGGCTTACGAGCAGTACTTC. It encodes CASSLDPGAYEQYF.

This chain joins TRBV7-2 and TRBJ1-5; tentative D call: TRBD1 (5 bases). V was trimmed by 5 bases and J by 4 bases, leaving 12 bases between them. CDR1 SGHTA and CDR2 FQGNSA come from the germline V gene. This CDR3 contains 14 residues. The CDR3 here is CASSLGRLNQPQHF. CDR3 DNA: TGTGCCAGCAGCCTGGGACGGCTTAATCAGCCCCAGCATTTT.

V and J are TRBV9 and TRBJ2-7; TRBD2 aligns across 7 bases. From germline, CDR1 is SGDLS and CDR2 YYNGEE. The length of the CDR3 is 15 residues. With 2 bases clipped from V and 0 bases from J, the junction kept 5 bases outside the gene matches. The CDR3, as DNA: TGTGCCAGCAGCGTGGGAGCGGGGCACTCCTACGAGCAGTACTTC. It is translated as CASSVGAGHSYEQYF.

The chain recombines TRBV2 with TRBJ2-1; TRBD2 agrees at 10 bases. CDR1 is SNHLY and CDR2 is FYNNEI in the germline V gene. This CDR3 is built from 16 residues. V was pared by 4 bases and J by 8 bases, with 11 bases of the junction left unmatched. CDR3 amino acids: CASSARSGRTMDEQFF. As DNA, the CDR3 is TGTGCCAGCAGTGCCCGTAGCGGGAGGACGATGGATGAGCAGTTCTTC.

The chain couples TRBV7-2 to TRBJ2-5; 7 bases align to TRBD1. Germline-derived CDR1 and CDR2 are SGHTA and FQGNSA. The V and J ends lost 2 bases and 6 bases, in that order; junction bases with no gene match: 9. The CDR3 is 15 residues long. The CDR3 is CASSLKPGTAKTQYF. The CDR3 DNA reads TGTGCCAGCAGCTTAAAACCCGGGACAGCCAAGACCCAGTACTTC.

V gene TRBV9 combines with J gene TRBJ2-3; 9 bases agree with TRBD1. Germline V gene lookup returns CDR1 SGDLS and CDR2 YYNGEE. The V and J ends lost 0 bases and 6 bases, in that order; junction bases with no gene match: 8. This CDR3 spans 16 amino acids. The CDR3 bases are TGTGCCAGCAGCGTAGGTTGGACAGGGGTTCAGGATACGCAGTATTTT. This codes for CASSVGWTGVQDTQYF.

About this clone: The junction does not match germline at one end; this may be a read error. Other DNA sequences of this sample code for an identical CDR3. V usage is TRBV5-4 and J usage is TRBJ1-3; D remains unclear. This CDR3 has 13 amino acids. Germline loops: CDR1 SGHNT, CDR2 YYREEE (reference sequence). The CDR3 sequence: CASSLPSGNTIYF. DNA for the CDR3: TGTGCCAGCAGCTTGCCCTCTGGGAACACCATATATTTT.

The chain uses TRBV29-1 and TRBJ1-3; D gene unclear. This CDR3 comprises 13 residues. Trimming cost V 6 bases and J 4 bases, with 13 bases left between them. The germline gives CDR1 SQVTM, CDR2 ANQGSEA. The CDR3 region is CSVDTGAGNTIYF. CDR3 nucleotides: TGCAGCGTCGACACCGGAGCGGGAAACACCATATATTTT.

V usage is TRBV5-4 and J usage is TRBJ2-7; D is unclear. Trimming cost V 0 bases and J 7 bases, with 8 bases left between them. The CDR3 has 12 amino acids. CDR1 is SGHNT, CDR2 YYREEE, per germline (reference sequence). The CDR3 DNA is TGTGCCAGCAGCTTGGGCGAGAGGGAGCAGTACTTC. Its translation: CASSLGEREQYF.

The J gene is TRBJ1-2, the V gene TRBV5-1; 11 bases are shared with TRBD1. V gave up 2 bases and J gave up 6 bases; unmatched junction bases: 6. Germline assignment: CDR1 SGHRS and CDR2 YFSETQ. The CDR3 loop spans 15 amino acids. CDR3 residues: CASSFRGDRGDGYTF. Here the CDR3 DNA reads TGCGCCAGCAGCTTCCGAGGGGACAGGGGGGATGGCTACACCTTC.

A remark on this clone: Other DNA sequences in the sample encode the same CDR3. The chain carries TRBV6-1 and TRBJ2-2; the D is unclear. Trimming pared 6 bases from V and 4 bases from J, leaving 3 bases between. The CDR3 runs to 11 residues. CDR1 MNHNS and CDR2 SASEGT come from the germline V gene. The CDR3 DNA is TGTGCCAGCAGCCTCACCGGGGAGCTGTTTTTT. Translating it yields CASSLTGELFF.

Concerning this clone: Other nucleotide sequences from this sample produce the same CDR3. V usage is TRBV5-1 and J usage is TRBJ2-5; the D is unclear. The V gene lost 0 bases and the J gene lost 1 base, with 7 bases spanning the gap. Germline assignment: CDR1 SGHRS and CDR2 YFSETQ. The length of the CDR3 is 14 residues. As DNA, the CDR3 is TGCGCCAGCAGCTTGGTGGCTAGCCAAGAGACCCAGTACTTC. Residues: CASSLVASQETQYF. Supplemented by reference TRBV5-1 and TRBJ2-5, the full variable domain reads KAGVTQTPRYLIKTRGQQVTLSCSPISGHRSVSWYQQTPGQGLQFLFEYFSETQRNKGNFPGRFSGRQFSNSRSEMNVSTLELGDSALYLCASSLVASQETQYFGPGTRLLVL.

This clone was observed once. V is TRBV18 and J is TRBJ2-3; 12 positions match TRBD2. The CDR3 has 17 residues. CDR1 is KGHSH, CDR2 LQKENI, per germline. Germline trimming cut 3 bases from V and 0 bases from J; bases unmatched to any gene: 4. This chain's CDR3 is CASSPLAGGSSTDTQYF. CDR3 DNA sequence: TGTGCCAGCTCACCCCTAGCGGGAGGGTCCAGCACAGATACGCAGTATTTT.

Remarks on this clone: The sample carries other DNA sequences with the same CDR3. CDR3: CASSLVAGVSYNEQFF. The CDR3 nucleotides read TGCGCCAGCAGCTTGGTGGCGGGAGTCTCCTACAATGAGCAGTTCTTC. The genes are TRBV5-1 and TRBJ2-1; TRBD2 matches at 7 bases. Germline V CDR1 and CDR2: SGHRS, YFSETQ. The CDR3 totals 16 residues. Trimming removed 0 bases from V and 0 bases from J; junction bases left unmatched: 3.

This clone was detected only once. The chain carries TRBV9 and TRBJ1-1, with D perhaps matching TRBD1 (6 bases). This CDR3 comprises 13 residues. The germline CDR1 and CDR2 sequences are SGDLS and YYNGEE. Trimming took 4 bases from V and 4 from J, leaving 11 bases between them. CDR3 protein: CASSLGGGTEAFF. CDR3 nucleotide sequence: TGTGCCAGCAGCCTGGGAGGGGGCACTGAAGCTTTCTTT. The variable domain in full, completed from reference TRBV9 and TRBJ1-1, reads DSGVTQTPKHLITATGQRVTLRCSPRSGDLSVYWYQQSLDQGLQFLIQYYNGEERAKGNILERFSAQQFPDLHSELNLSSLELGDSALYFCASSLGGGTEAFFGQGTRLTVV.

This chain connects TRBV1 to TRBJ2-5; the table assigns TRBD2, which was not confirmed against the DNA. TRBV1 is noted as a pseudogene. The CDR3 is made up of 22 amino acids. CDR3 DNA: TGCACCAGCAGCCAGGAACCCCGACTAGCGGGAGGGCCAAGTCGGTGGGAAGAGACCCAGTACTTC. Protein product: CTSSQEPRLAGGPSRWEETQYF.

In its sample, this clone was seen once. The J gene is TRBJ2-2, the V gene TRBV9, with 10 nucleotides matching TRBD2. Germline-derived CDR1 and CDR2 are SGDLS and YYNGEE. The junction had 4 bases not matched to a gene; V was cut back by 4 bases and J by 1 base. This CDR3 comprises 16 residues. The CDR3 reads CASSTASGGNTGELFF. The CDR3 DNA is TGTGCCAGCAGCACGGCTAGCGGGGGGAACACCGGGGAGCTGTTTTTT.

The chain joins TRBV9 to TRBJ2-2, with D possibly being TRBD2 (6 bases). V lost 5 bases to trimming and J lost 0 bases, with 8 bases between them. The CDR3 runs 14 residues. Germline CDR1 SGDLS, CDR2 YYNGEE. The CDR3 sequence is CASRGTSNTGELFF. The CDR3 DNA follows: TGTGCCAGCAGGGGGACTTCGAACACCGGGGAGCTGTTTTTT. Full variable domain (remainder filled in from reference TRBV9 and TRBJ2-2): DSGVTQTPKHLITATGQRVTLRCSPRSGDLSVYWYQQSLDQGLQFLIQYYNGEERAKGNILERFSAQQFPDLHSELNLSSLELGDSALYFCASRGTSNTGELFFGEGSRLTVL.

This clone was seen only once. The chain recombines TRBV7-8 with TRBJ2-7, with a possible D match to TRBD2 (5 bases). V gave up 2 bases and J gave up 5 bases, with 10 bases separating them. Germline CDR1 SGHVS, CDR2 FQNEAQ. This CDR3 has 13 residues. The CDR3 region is CASSLREQNEQYF. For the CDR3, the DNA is TGTGCCAGCAGCTTAAGGGAGCAAAACGAGCAGTACTTC.